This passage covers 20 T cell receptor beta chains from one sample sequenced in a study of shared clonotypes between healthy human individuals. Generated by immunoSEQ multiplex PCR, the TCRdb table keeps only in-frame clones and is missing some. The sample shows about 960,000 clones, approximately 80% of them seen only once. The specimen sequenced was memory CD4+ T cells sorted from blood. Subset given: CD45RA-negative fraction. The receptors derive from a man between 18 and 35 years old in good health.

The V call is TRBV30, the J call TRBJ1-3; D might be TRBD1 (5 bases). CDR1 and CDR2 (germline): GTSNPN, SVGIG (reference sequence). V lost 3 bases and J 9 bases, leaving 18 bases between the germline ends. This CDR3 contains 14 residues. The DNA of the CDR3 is TGTGCCTGGAGAAGGACATGGACTGATGGCACCATATATTTT. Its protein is CAWRRTWTDGTIYF.

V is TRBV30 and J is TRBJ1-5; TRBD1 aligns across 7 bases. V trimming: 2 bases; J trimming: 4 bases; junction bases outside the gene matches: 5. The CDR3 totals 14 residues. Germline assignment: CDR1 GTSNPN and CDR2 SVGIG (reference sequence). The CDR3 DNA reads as TGTGCCTGGAGTCGGGACAGTAGGAATCAGCCCCAGCATTTT. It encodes CAWSRDSRNQPQHF.

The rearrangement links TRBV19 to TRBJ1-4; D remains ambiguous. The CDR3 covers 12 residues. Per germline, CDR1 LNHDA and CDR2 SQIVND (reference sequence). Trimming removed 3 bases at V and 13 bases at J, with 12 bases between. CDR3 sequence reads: CASSIQSNGLFF. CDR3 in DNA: TGTGCCAGTAGTATCCAATCAAATGGACTGTTTTTT.

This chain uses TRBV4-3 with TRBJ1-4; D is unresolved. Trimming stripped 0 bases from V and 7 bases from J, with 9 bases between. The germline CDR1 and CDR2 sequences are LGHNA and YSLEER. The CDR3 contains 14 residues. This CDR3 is CASSQESGVEKLFF. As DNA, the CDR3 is TGCGCCAGCAGCCAAGAGTCCGGGGTTGAAAAACTGTTTTTT.

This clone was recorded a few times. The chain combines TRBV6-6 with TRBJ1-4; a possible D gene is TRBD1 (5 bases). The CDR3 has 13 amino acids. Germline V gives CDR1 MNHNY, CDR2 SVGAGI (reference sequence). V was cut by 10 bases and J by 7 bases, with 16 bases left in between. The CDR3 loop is CATAGDLGEKLFF. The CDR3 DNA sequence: TGTGCCACTGCGGGGGATCTTGGTGAAAAACTGTTTTTT.

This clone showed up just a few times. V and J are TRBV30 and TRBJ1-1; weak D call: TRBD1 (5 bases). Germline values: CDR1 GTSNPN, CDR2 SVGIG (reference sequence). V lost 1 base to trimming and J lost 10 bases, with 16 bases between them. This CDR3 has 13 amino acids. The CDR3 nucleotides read TGTGCCTGGAGTGCAACCAGGGACGGAGGAGCTTTCTTT. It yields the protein CAWSATRDGGAFF.

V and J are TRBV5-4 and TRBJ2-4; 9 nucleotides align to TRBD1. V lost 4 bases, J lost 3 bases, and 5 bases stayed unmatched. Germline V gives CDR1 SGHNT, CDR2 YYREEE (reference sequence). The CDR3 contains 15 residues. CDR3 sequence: CASSGQGLGKNIQYF. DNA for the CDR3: TGTGCCAGCAGCGGACAGGGGTTGGGCAAAAACATTCAGTACTTC.

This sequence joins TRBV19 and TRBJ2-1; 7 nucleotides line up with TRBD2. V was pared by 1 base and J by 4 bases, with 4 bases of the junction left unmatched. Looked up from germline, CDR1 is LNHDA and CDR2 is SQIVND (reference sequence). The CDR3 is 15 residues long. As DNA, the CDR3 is TGTGCCAGTAGTATAGGTGGGAGGGCTTACAATGAGCAGTTCTTC. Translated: CASSIGGRAYNEQFF. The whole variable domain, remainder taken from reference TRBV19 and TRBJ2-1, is DGGITQSPKYLFRKEGQNVTLSCEQNLNHDAMYWYRQDPGQGLRLIYYSQIVNDFQKGDIAEGYSVSREKKESFPLTVTSAQKNPTAFYLCASSIGGRAYNEQFFGPGTRLTVL.

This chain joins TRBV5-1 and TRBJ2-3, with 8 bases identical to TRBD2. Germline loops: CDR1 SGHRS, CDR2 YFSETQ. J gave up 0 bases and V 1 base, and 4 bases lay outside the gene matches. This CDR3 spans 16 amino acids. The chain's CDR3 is CASSLTLAASTDTQYF. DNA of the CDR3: TGCGCCAGCAGCTTGACACTAGCGGCTAGCACAGATACGCAGTATTTT.

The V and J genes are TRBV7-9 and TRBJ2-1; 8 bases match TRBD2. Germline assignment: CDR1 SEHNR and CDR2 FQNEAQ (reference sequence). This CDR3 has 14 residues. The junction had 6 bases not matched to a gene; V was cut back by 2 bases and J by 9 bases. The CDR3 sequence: CASSLMRAGGEQFF. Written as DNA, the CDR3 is TGTGCCAGCAGCTTAATGCGGGCGGGGGGTGAGCAGTTCTTC.

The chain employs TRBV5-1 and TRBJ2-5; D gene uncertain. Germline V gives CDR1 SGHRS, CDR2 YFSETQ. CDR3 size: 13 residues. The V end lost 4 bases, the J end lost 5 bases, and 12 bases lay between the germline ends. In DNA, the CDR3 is TGCGCCAGCAGCATGACCGTCGGGGAGACCCAGTACTTC. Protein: CASSMTVGETQYF.

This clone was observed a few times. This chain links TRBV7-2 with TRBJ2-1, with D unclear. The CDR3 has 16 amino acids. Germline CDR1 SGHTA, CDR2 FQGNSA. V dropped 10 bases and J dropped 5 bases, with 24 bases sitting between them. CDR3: CATTPWAAFGNNEQFF. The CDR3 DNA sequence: TGTGCCACCACTCCTTGGGCGGCTTTCGGTAACAATGAGCAGTTCTTC.

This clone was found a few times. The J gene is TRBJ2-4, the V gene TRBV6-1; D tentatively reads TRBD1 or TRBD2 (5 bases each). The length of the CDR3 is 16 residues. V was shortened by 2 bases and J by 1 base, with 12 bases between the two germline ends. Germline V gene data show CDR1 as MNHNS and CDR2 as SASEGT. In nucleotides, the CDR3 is TGTGCCAGCAGTGAACGGGCAGGGAGTGCCAAAAACATTCAGTACTTC. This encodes CASSERAGSAKNIQYF.

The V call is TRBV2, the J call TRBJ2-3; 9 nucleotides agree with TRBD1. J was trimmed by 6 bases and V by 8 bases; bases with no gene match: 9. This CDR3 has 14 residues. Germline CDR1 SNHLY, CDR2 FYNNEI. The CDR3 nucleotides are TGTGCCAGCCAAGGGACAGGGATAATGGATACGCAGTATTTT. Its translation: CASQGTGIMDTQYF.

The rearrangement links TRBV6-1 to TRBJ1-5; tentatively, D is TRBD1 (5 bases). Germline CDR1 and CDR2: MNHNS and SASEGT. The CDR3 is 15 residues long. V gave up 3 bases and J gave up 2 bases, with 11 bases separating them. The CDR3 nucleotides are TGTGCCAGCAGTGAGTCCCTGGGGGGCAATCAGCCCCAGCATTTT. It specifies CASSESLGGNQPQHF.

The CDR3 protein is CAWEKGGSVGYTF. DNA for the CDR3: TGTGCCTGGGAGAAAGGCGGGTCGGTAGGCTACACCTTC. The J gene is TRBJ1-2, the V gene TRBV30, with D unresolved. Germline V lookup: CDR1 GTSNPN, CDR2 SVGIG (reference sequence). V was clipped by 5 bases and J by 8 bases, with 18 bases between them. CDR3 length: 13 amino acids.

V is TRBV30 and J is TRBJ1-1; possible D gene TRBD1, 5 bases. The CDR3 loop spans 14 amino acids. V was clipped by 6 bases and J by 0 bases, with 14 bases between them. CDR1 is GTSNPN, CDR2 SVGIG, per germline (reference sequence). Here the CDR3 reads CACIRWGVNTEAFF. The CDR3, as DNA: TGTGCCTGTATTAGGTGGGGGGTGAACACTGAAGCTTTCTTT. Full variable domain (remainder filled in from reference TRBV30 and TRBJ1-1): SQTIHQWPATLVQPVGSPLSLECTVEGTSNPNLYWYRQAAGRGLQLLFYSVGIGQISSEVPQNLSASRPQDRQFILSSKKLLLSDSGFYLCACIRWGVNTEAFFGQGTRLTVV.

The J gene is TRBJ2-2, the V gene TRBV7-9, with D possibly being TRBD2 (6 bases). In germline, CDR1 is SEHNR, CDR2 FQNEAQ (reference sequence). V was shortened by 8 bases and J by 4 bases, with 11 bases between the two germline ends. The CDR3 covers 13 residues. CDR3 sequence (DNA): TGTGCCAGCTCCAACGGGGGCACCGGGGAGCTGTTTTTT. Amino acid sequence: CASSNGGTGELFF.

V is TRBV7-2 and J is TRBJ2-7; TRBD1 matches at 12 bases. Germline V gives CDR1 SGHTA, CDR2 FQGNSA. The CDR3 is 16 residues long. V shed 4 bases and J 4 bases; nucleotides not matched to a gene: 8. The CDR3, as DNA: TGTGCCAGCAGCTCGCTCCGGGACAGGGGGCTTTACGAGCAGTACTTC. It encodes CASSSLRDRGLYEQYF.

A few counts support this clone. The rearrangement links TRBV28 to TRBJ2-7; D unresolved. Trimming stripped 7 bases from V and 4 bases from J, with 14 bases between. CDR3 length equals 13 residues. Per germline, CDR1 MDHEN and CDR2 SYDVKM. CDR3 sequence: CASKTLRKYEQYF. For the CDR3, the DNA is TGTGCCAGCAAAACACTTCGGAAATACGAGCAGTACTTC.